This TCR beta chain comes out of a study of OX40 agonist ivuxolimab in advanced cancers. Here immunoSEQ multiplex PCR was the method, and the copy in TCRdb shows in-frame clones only, minus some. The table has more than 75,000 clones, approximately 86% seen once; the top ten hold over 0.75%. Sequencing was performed on CD4+ or CD8+ T cells sorted from blood, taken in a trial of the OX40 agonist ivuxolimab. The clonotype originates from an adult with an advanced solid tumor such as melanoma, head and neck, liver or kidney cancer.

This chain's CDR3 is CASSQGARGTQYF. CDR3 sequence (DNA): TGTGCCAGCAGCCAAGGGGCTAGAGGCACGCAGTATTTT. The chain combines TRBV14 with TRBJ2-3, with D unclear. Germline values: CDR1 SGHDN, CDR2 FVKESK. V lost 1 base to trimming and J lost 9 bases, with 11 bases between them. The length of the CDR3 is 13 residues.